This T cell receptor beta chain emerged from a study of response to subunit inactivated influenza vaccine. Study-wide findings and caveats: A suggestion made by the authors is that each seasonal influenza vaccination recruits few new T cells.

CDR3 length: 16 amino acids. Trimming took 4 bases from V and 0 from J, leaving 14 bases between them. Germline values: CDR1 SGHRS, CDR2 YFSETQ. TCRdb reprocessed the RT-PCR reads via MiXCR and lists one record per CDR3 protein. The sample shows fewer than 700,000 distinct CDR3 sequences, 10% to 15% of them seen only once. There are many counts of this clonotype. The target antigen is unknown. Sequencing was performed on PBMCs from blood, taken roughly 6 weeks after vaccination. This chain joins TRBV5-1 and TRBJ2-1, with a weak D call TRBD2 (6 bases). This sequence originates from a man aged 50 to 59 who received an inactivated influenza vaccine. The CDR3 spells CASSQEGPLSYNEQFF. In DNA form, the CDR3 reads TGCGCCAGCAGCCAGGAGGGCCCCCTCTCCTACAATGAGCAGTTCTTC.